Below, 9 T cell receptor beta chains from the same sample are listed, as sequenced in a study of blood T cell repertoires in COVID-19. Generated by immunoSEQ multiplex PCR, the TCRdb table keeps only in-frame clones and is missing some. The repertoire consists of more than 250,000 clones, with over 75% occurring once and the leading ten covering 1%. Source material: peripheral blood. These receptors were obtained from a man between 45 and 60 years old with active or convalescent COVID-19.

V and J are TRBV5-1 and TRBJ2-1; TRBD1 matches 10 bases. Germline CDR1 is SGHRS and CDR2 is YFSETQ. The CDR3 consists of 16 residues. V trimming: 0 bases; J trimming: 8 bases; junction bases outside the gene matches: 8. The chain's CDR3 is CASSLVTGGNIDEQFF. Here the CDR3 DNA reads TGCGCCAGCAGCTTGGTGACAGGGGGCAATATAGATGAGCAGTTCTTC. Filled out from reference TRBV5-1 and TRBJ2-1, the complete variable domain reads KAGVTQTPRYLIKTRGQQVTLSCSPISGHRSVSWYQQTPGQGLQFLFEYFSETQRNKGNFPGRFSGRQFSNSRSEMNVSTLELGDSALYLCASSLVTGGNIDEQFFGPGTRLTVL.

Only a few counts were recorded for this clone. This rearrangement joins TRBV7-8 to TRBJ1-3; D perhaps matches TRBD1 (5 bases). Trimming cost V 5 bases and J 2 bases, with 13 bases left between them. The germline CDR1 and CDR2 sequences are SGHVS and FQNEAQ. The CDR3 is 15 residues long. The DNA of the CDR3 is TGTGCCAGCAGCGGCCTCACGGGGGCTGGAAACACCATATATTTT. This encodes CASSGLTGAGNTIYF.

The V call is TRBV2, the J call TRBJ2-4; 7 bases match TRBD2. Germline CDR1 and CDR2: SNHLY and FYNNEI. The CDR3 contains 14 residues. Losses at the gene ends were 6 bases for V and 13 bases for J; bases not matched to a gene: 15. CDR3 in amino acids: CASRVEGTTEVQYF. CDR3 nucleotide sequence: TGTGCCAGCAGGGTCGAGGGGACTACCGAGGTACAGTACTTC.

V gene TRBV18 combines with J gene TRBJ1-1; TRBD1 might be the D (5 bases). The CDR3 consists of 14 residues. The germline V gene encodes CDR1 KGHSH and CDR2 LQKENI. V lost 1 base and J lost 2, with 8 bases in between. The DNA of the CDR3 is TGTGCCAGCTCACCACTTGACAGAAACACTGAAGCTTTCTTT. It is translated as CASSPLDRNTEAFF.

The V call is TRBV5-1, the J call TRBJ1-6; D unclear. In germline, CDR1 is SGHRS, CDR2 YFSETQ. This CDR3 is 13 amino acids long. V was clipped by 3 bases and J by 9 bases, with 10 bases between them. As DNA, the CDR3 is TGCGCCAGCAGCTCCTCTTCGAGTTCACCCCTCCACTTT. Translation: CASSSSSSSPLHF.

The rearrangement joins TRBV11-1 to TRBJ1-1; 7 bases are shared with TRBD1. This CDR3 has 13 amino acids. V lost 3 bases, J lost 3 bases, and 1 base stayed unmatched. In germline, CDR1 is SGHAT, CDR2 FQDESV (reference sequence). CDR3 coding DNA: TGTGCCAGCAGCTTTACAGGGGACACTGAAGCTTTCTTT. Translated: CASSFTGDTEAFF.

This chain joins TRBV30 and TRBJ1-2; 10 bases agree with TRBD1. CDR3 length: 14 amino acids. Germline trimming cut 4 bases from V and 3 bases from J; bases unmatched to any gene: 5. Germline V gene data show CDR1 as GTSNPN and CDR2 as SVGIG (reference sequence). The CDR3: CAWTRQGADYGYTF. CDR3 nucleotides: TGTGCCTGGACCCGACAGGGGGCGGACTATGGCTACACCTTC.

This clone occurred once. The DNA for the CDR3 is TGTGCCAGCAGCTTAGATCGCTCGGGGGGGCAGTTCTTC. This encodes CASSLDRSGGQFF. V and J are TRBV11-3 and TRBJ2-1; the match to TRBD2 covers 7 bases. Per the germline V gene, CDR1 is SGHNT and CDR2 is YENEEA. CDR3 length: 13 amino acids. Unmatched junction bases numbered 5, after V lost 0 bases and J lost 12 bases.

The chain has TRBV29-1 and TRBJ2-2, with a weak D call TRBD1 (5 bases). V shed 4 bases and J shed 3 bases, with 12 bases lying between them. The CDR3 totals 14 residues. Germline assignment: CDR1 SQVTM and CDR2 ANQGSEA. Here the CDR3 DNA reads TGCAGCGTTGCGGGTGACAGAGACACCGGGGAGCTGTTTTTT. Protein sequence: CSVAGDRDTGELFF.